The source of this TCR beta chain is a study of blood T cells in healthy people across ages. This clonotype has a handful of counts. It may be a read error: a sequence one base away is much more abundant. Next came a second PCR, run for about 7 to 12 cycles, which used a sample-barcoded 5' primer along with a J-beta primer mix. All samples yielded 3 million or more CDR3-containing paired-end reads. TCRdb redid the calling of the 5' RACE reads with MiXCR, one entry per CDR3 protein. The sample gives 750,000 to 950,000 distinct CDR3 sequences, 25% to 30% of which show up once; roughly a tenth is in the top ten. CDR3 length: 16 residues. Germline V gene sequence: CDR1 MNHEY, CDR2 SMNVEV (reference sequence). Trimming stripped 4 bases from V and 15 bases from J, with 28 bases between. The sample also formed part of further work on T cells of mothers and their children. From that report: With the M1S primer of the second PCR, sample barcodes and 2-4 random nucleotides were added.

Sequenced: blood. This clonotype originated in a woman between 40 and 55 years old in good health. This chain uses TRBV27 with TRBJ2-4; the D gene is possibly TRBD1 (5 bases). CDR3 sequence: CASSSIGAEATHERYF. CDR3 nucleotide sequence: TGTGCCAGCAGTTCAATAGGGGCTGAGGCGACCCACGAGCGGTACTTC.